Listed here are 11 T cell receptor beta chains from one sample, sequenced in a study of beta chain features in type 1 diabetes. Study-wide points: In all four CD4+ subsets, TCRB CDR3 length was significantly, moderately reduced in type 1 diabetes.

Which antigens these TCRs recognize remains unknown. The study reverse transcribed the entire isolated RNA, so it sequenced expressed TCRB transcripts. Measured with immunoSEQ multiplex PCR; TCRdb has only the in-frame clones, and not every one. The sample has 640,000 or so clones; 10% to 15% are singletons. The sample comprised naive CD4+ T cells from blood. Source of these receptors: a young man with type 1 diabetes.

V and J are TRBV18 and TRBJ2-7, with D maybe TRBD1 (6 bases). V gave up 4 bases and J gave up 7 bases, with 11 bases separating them. The CDR3 is made up of 12 amino acids. Germline CDR1 and CDR2: KGHSH and LQKENI. The CDR3 bases are TGTGCCAGCTCACAAAACAGGGCGGAGCAGTACTTC. Residues: CASSQNRAEQYF.

The chain joins TRBV4-2 to TRBJ1-1; unclear D gene. CDR1 and CDR2 (germline): LGHNA, YNFKEQ. CDR3 length equals 14 residues. V lost 1 base, J lost 0 bases, and 6 bases lay in between. The DNA of the CDR3 is TGTGCCAGCAGCCAAGGGGCATTGAACACTGAAGCTTTCTTT. It specifies CASSQGALNTEAFF.

This clone was detected only a few times. The chain carries TRBV30 and TRBJ2-1; D is perhaps TRBD2 (6 bases). CDR1 and CDR2 (germline): GTSNPN, SVGIG (reference sequence). V lost 2 bases to trimming and J lost 13 bases, with 21 bases between them. The CDR3 length is 14 residues. The CDR3 DNA follows: TGTGCCTGGAGTCTAGGGTGGCTAGCGAGAGTTCAGTTCTTC. It translates to CAWSLGWLARVQFF.

The table lists this clone with a few counts. The DNA for the CDR3 is TGTGCCAGCAGCTTAATGTTAACAGCTCCTTCGGGCTACACCTTC. Protein sequence: CASSLMLTAPSGYTF. This sequence joins TRBV7-9 and TRBJ1-2; D remains unclear. The CDR3 length is 15 residues. Trimming pared 2 bases from V and 8 bases from J, leaving 18 bases between. Per the germline V gene, CDR1 is SEHNR and CDR2 is FQNEAQ (reference sequence).

V is TRBV15 and J is TRBJ2-1; weak D call: TRBD1 (6 bases). The germline V and J ends were trimmed by 5 bases and 7 bases, with 21 bases remaining between them. The germline CDR1 and CDR2 sequences are LNHNV and YYDKDF (reference sequence). CDR3 length: 16 amino acids. The CDR3 DNA reads as TGTGCCACCAGCCCTCAATCCAGGGGAAATGGTAATGAGCAGTTCTTC. It translates to CATSPQSRGNGNEQFF.

This clone came up a few times. The rearrangement uses TRBV27 and TRBJ2-5, with a possible D match to TRBD1 (7 bases). Between the trimmed V and J ends, which lost 8 bases and 4 bases, there was a span of 20 bases. The CDR3 consists of 15 residues. Germline V gene sequence: CDR1 MNHEY, CDR2 SMNVEV (reference sequence). The chain's CDR3 is CASFSRGAGGETQYF. The CDR3 region has the DNA TGTGCCAGCTTTTCCAGGGGGGCAGGCGGAGAGACCCAGTACTTC.

This clone was counted a few times. As DNA, the CDR3 is TGTGCCAGCAGCGTAGCCCCCCGTAACTGGGAGACCCAGTACTTC. It codes for CASSVAPRNWETQYF. This rearrangement joins TRBV9 to TRBJ2-5, with D hard to call. This CDR3 contains 15 residues. Germline-derived CDR1 and CDR2 are SGDLS and YYNGEE. Between the trimmed V and J ends, which lost 0 bases and 5 bases, there was a span of 14 bases.

The chain combines TRBV5-8 with TRBJ2-3; TRBD2 matches 8 bases. V trimming: 0 bases; J trimming: 5 bases; junction bases outside the gene matches: 2. The CDR3 contains 14 residues. Germline CDR1 and CDR2: SGHTS and YDEGEE. This CDR3 is CASSLAGGRDTQYF. In DNA, the CDR3 is TGTGCCAGCAGCTTGGCGGGGGGGAGAGATACGCAGTATTTT.

The chain links TRBV19 to TRBJ1-4; D remains ambiguous. The CDR3 is made up of 12 amino acids. The V gene lost 6 bases and the J gene lost 4 bases, with 6 bases spanning the gap. Per germline, CDR1 LNHDA and CDR2 SQIVND (reference sequence). Here the CDR3 reads CASSYSNEKLFF. CDR3 nucleotides: TGTGCCAGTAGCTACAGTAATGAAAAACTGTTTTTT.

This chain joins TRBV30 and TRBJ1-1; weak D call: TRBD1 (6 bases). Trimming removed 5 bases from V and 6 bases from J, with 13 bases in between. CDR1 is GTSNPN and CDR2 is SVGIG in the germline V gene (reference sequence). CDR3 length: 12 residues. The CDR3 here is CAWWLQGSEAFF. DNA for the CDR3: TGTGCCTGGTGGTTACAGGGCTCTGAAGCTTTCTTT.

V is TRBV10-3 and J is TRBJ2-7; 10 bases are a match to TRBD2. Germline assignment: CDR1 ENHRY and CDR2 SYGVKD. The CDR3 runs 19 residues. The junction had 23 bases not matched to a gene; V was cut back by 9 bases and J by 3 bases. The CDR3 sequence: CAMGGPRTSGNQALYEQYF. CDR3 nucleotide sequence: TGTGCCATGGGGGGTCCGAGGACTAGCGGTAATCAAGCCCTCTACGAGCAGTACTTC.